This T cell receptor beta chain was recovered during a study of T cell changes during pregnancy in multiple sclerosis (dated by TCRdb to between 2018 and 2021). About the investigation overall: The study examined how the T cell repertoire changed over the course of pregnancy in women with multiple sclerosis.

Library preparation was by the immunoSEQ multiplex PCR assay. Held by TCRdb, this immuneACCESS table contains in-frame sequences only and omits some clones. Under half of the omission traces to an unresolved V gene where checked; the cause of the rest is unknown. This sample is represented by approximately 40,000 clones; about 90% of them were singletons. Of the sample, 0.45% to 0.55% falls within the top ten clones. Turning to this clone: The antigen this receptor binds is unknown. No per-base quality is available; no much larger clone lies one base away.

Taken from cysteine to phenylalanine, the CDR3 has 14 residues. The entry retains the CDR3 DNA only, 42 bases that are in frame from base 1. CDR1 SGHDT and CDR2 YYEEEE are derived from the germline V gene. Trimming removed 2 bases from V and 1 base from J, leaving 9 bases between the germline ends. The source is a female donor with multiple sclerosis, enrolled in a pregnancy study. The source was CD4+ T cells from peripheral blood mononuclear cells, collected in the third trimester of pregnancy. The rearranged chain carries TRBV5-6 and TRBJ1-1; tentative D gene TRBD1, with 6 bases matching. The nucleotide sequence is TGTGCCAGCAGCTTACCGACAGGGAACACTGAAGCTTTCTTT. The resulting protein is CASSLPTGNTEAFF.